This entry lists 6 T cell receptor beta chains sequenced from one sample in a study of tumor and adjacent non-tumor tissue in lung cancer. The library came from three nested PCR rounds adapted from ARM-PCR protocols. TCRdb reanalysed the multiplex PCR reads using MiXCR and keeps one entry per CDR3 protein. The sample has 80,000 to 130,000 distinct CDR3 sequences; about 62% are singletons. The template was RNA from unsorted bulk tissue. Distant lung tissue was collected more than 3 cm away from the tumor edge. Sample: distant non-tumor lung tissue. The receptors come from a man younger than 40 with non-small cell lung cancer.

This clonotype was detected many times. The genes are TRBV4-1 and TRBJ2-5; D uncertain. This CDR3 region has 13 residues. Germline V gene sequence: CDR1 MGHRA, CDR2 YSYEKL. Trimming took 0 bases from V and 5 from J, leaving 7 bases between them. For the CDR3, the DNA is TGCGCCAGCAGCCAAGATCCTTGGGAGACCCAGTACTTC. Translation: CASSQDPWETQYF.

The V gene is TRBV29-1, the J gene TRBJ2-7; no clear D. CDR3 length: 11 residues. In germline, CDR1 is SQVTM, CDR2 ANQGSEA. The CDR3 DNA reads as TGCAGTGCGAGTGCAGAGTACGAGCAGTACTTC. This gives the protein CSASAEYEQYF.

A note on this clonotype: A read error may explain this, as a much larger clone is one base away. The rearrangement joins TRBV5-5 to TRBJ2-1; 7 nucleotides agree with TRBD1. The J segment lost 10 bases and the V segment lost 4 bases, leaving 14 bases of the junction unmatched. The germline gives CDR1 SGHKS, CDR2 YYEKEE (reference sequence). This CDR3 contains 15 residues. The CDR3 DNA reads as TGTGCCAGCAGCCTCCGGGACAGTGGGCGCGACGAGCAGTTCTTC. Protein sequence: CASSLRDSGRDEQFF.

As for this clonotype: It is likely a read error, because the conserved phenylalanine at the end of the CDR3 is missing. The chain has TRBV20-1 and TRBJ1-6, with 7 positions matching TRBD1. Germline V gene lookup returns CDR1 DFQATT and CDR2 SNEGSKA (reference sequence). The CDR3 covers 14 residues. CDR3 in DNA: TGTAGTGCTAGTGGGGGACAGTGGCGATCACCCCTCCACTTG. The encoded protein is CSASGGQWRSPLHL.

This clonotype has only a few counts. V gene TRBV11-3 combines with J gene TRBJ1-1; 7 bases map to TRBD1. V lost 6 bases to trimming and J lost 3 bases; unmatched junction nucleotides: 7. This CDR3 is built from 14 residues. Germline lookup yields CDR1 SGHNT and CDR2 YENEEA. Written as DNA, the CDR3 is TGTGCCAGCAGTCCGGGACAGCTAGACACTGAAGCTTTCTTT. Residues: CASSPGQLDTEAFF.

About this clonotype: A read error may produce the germline difference seen at one junction end. The chain links TRBV11-2 to TRBJ2-1, with D possibly TRBD2 on 5 matching bases. This CDR3 is built from 14 residues. From germline, CDR1 is SGHAT and CDR2 FQNNGV. In DNA form, the CDR3 reads TGTGCCAGCAGAAGAGCGGAGGATACAAGTGAGCAATTCTTC. This codes for CASRRAEDTSEQFF.